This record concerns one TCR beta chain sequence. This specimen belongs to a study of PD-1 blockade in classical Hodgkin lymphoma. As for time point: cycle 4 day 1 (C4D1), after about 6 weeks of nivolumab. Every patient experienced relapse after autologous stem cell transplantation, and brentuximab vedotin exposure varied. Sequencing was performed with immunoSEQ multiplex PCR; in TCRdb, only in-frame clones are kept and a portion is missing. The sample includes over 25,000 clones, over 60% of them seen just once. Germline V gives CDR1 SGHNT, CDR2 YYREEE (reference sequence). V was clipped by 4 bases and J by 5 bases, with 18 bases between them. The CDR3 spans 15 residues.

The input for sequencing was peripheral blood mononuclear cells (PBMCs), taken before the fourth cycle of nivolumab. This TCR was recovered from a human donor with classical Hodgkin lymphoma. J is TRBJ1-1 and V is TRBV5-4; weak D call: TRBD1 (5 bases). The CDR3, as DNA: TGTGCCAGCAGCAGGGTCCGGGACGAGGGGACTGAAGCTTTCTTT. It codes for CASSRVRDEGTEAFF. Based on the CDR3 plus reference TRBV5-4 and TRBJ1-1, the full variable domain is ETGVTQSPTHLIKTRGQQVTLRCSSQSGHNTVSWYQQALGQGPQFIFQYYREEENGRGNFPPRFSGLQFPNYSSELNVNALELDDSALYLCASSRVRDEGTEAFFGQGTRLTVV.